This entry lists 6 T cell receptor beta chains sequenced from one sample in a study of blood T cell repertoires in COVID-19. Sequencing was performed with immunoSEQ multiplex PCR; in TCRdb, only in-frame clones are kept and a portion is missing. The sample includes around 250,000 clones, approximately 88% of them seen just once. The material sequenced was peripheral blood. The origin of the receptors is a woman in her 70s with COVID-19, enrolled during active disease.

The chain's CDR3 is CASSPGLPGQGANEQFF. The CDR3 nucleotides are TGTGCCAGCTCACCGGGACTGCCGGGACAGGGGGCGAATGAGCAGTTCTTC. V and J are TRBV18 and TRBJ2-1, with TRBD1 identical over 12 bases. The trim removed 3 bases at V and 7 bases at J, leaving 10 bases unmatched. Germline V gene data show CDR1 as KGHSH and CDR2 as LQKENI. This CDR3 has 17 amino acids.

This chain uses TRBV23-1 with TRBJ2-2, with D maybe TRBD1 (5 bases). TRBV23-1 is marked as an open reading frame, function uncertain. Trimming left V 0 bases short and J 6 bases short, with 23 bases between. The CDR3 runs 19 residues. CDR3 protein: CASSQSGQGPRRVAGELFF. CDR3 in DNA: TGCGCCAGCAGTCAATCTGGGCAGGGCCCCCGACGAGTAGCCGGGGAGCTGTTTTTT.

The rearrangement uses TRBV6-2 or TRBV6-3 and TRBJ1-4; perhaps TRBD1 as D (6 bases). V was shortened by 7 bases and J by 1 base, with 19 bases between the two germline ends. The germline gives CDR1 MNHEY, CDR2 SVGEGT. The CDR3 covers 17 residues. CDR3 DNA sequence: TGTGCCAGCAACCCCCGAGGCAGGGGACGAACTAATGAAAAACTGTTTTTT. Amino acids: CASNPRGRGRTNEKLFF.

This clone came up once. As DNA, the CDR3 is TGTGCCAGCTCACCCGTCCGGGAGAATGAGCAGTTCTTC. Protein sequence: CASSPVRENEQFF. The chain couples TRBV18 to TRBJ2-1, with D tentatively TRBD2 (6 bases). Trimming shortened V by 3 bases and J by 7 bases, and 10 bases separated the two germline ends. This CDR3 has 13 amino acids. The germline V gene encodes CDR1 KGHSH and CDR2 LQKENI.

CDR3 coding DNA: TGTGCCAGCAGCTTAGGACAGGGGAGCTCCTACGAGCAGTACTTC. Its translation: CASSLGQGSSYEQYF. The rearrangement uses TRBV7-2 and TRBJ2-7; 8 bases match TRBD1. With 1 base clipped from V and 0 bases from J, the junction kept 2 bases outside the gene matches. The CDR3 runs 15 residues. Looked up from germline, CDR1 is SGHTA and CDR2 is FQGNSA.

The rearrangement links TRBV7-2 to TRBJ1-4; D gene uncertain. V was trimmed by 5 bases and J by 8 bases, leaving 15 bases between them. From germline, CDR1 is SGHTA and CDR2 FQGNSA. This CDR3 has 14 residues. CDR3 loop: CASSQHPEAEKLFF. CDR3 bases: TGTGCCAGCAGCCAACACCCTGAGGCGGAAAAACTGTTTTTT. The full variable domain, in which reference TRBV7-2 and TRBJ1-4 provide the parts outside the CDR3, is GAGVSQSPSNKVTEKGKDVELRCDPISGHTALYWYRQSLGQGLEFLIYFQGNSAPDKSGLPSDRFSAERTGGSVSTLTIQRTQQEDSAVYLCASSQHPEAEKLFFGSGTQLSVL.